These T cell receptor beta chains were read from a single sample in a study of CXCR3-negative and CXCR3-positive naive CD8 T cells. Reprocessing the 5' RACE reads, TCRdb reports a single entry for every CDR3 protein and omits DNA. The sample holds over 95,000 distinct CDR3 sequences. Sequencing was carried out using naive CXCR3+ CD8+ T cells from blood. The receptors come from a human donor in good health. Some clones in this sample may be carry-over from other donors' samples. The CDR3 runs from the conserved cysteine through the conserved F or W. The order of the fields is V gene, J gene, CDR3 length, CDR3 protein.

v_call: TRBV9
j_call: TRBJ2-4
cdr3_length: 16
cdr3_aa: CASSETGGLAKNIQYF

v_call: TRBV12-3/TRBV12-4
j_call: TRBJ2-3
cdr3_length: 15
cdr3_aa: CASAKGQYPTDTQYF

v_call: TRBV13
j_call: TRBJ2-7
cdr3_length: 16
cdr3_aa: CASSLESGTGVYEQYF

v_call: TRBV7-9
j_call: TRBJ1-1
cdr3_length: 15
cdr3_aa: CASSLATQGSTEAFF

v_call: TRBV9
j_call: TRBJ1-6
cdr3_length: 18
cdr3_aa: CASSVSPLGSLGNSPLHF

v_call: TRBV15
j_call: TRBJ1-6
cdr3_length: 14
cdr3_aa: CATSRARDNSPLHF

v_call: TRBV7-9
j_call: TRBJ2-7
cdr3_length: 16
cdr3_aa: CASSSASGQGFREQYF

v_call: TRBV28
j_call: TRBJ2-3
cdr3_length: 15
cdr3_aa: CASSPLRDFTDTQYF

v_call: TRBV2
j_call: TRBJ2-1
cdr3_length: 15
cdr3_aa: CASSEEGQGASEQFF

v_call: TRBV7-8
j_call: TRBJ2-3
cdr3_length: 14
cdr3_aa: CASSPDRVTDTQYF

v_call: TRBV28
j_call: TRBJ1-3
cdr3_length: 14
cdr3_aa: CASKLYGVVDTIYF

v_call: TRBV5-4
j_call: TRBJ2-1
cdr3_length: 14
cdr3_aa: CASGQRGALNEQFF

v_call: TRBV20-1
j_call: TRBJ2-5
cdr3_length: 16
cdr3_aa: CSARDGWAGGMETQYF

v_call: TRBV28
j_call: TRBJ2-1
cdr3_length: 12
cdr3_aa: CASSTGLDEQFF

v_call: TRBV7-9
j_call: TRBJ2-1
cdr3_length: 16
cdr3_aa: CASSLKDRGSYNEQFF

v_call: TRBV29-1
j_call: TRBJ2-1
cdr3_length: 13
cdr3_aa: CSVGTGFYNEQFF

v_call: TRBV19
j_call: TRBJ2-1
cdr3_length: 13
cdr3_aa: CASSILAINEQFF

v_call: TRBV5-1
j_call: TRBJ2-7
cdr3_length: 13
cdr3_aa: CASSLDYPYEQYF

v_call: TRBV6-2/TRBV6-3
j_call: TRBJ1-2
cdr3_length: 14
cdr3_aa: CASSYFAENYGYTF

v_call: TRBV28
j_call: TRBJ2-1
cdr3_length: 16
cdr3_aa: CASSSYSAGGNNEQFF

v_call: TRBV29-1
j_call: TRBJ2-1
cdr3_length: 14
cdr3_aa: CSAPLADDYNEQFF

v_call: TRBV5-1
j_call: TRBJ1-1
cdr3_length: 17
cdr3_aa: CASSREWDRYMNTEAFF

v_call: TRBV7-9
j_call: TRBJ1-2
cdr3_length: 15
cdr3_aa: CASRSDSTVNYGYTF

v_call: TRBV18
j_call: TRBJ2-7
cdr3_length: 13
cdr3_aa: CASSPTGRYEQYF

v_call: TRBV5-1
j_call: TRBJ2-1
cdr3_length: 20
cdr3_aa: CASSPLHPGRWGEGYNEQFF

v_call: TRBV28
j_call: TRBJ2-1
cdr3_length: 16
cdr3_aa: CASRGDWGSSYNEQFF

v_call: TRBV12-3/TRBV12-4
j_call: TRBJ2-5
cdr3_length: 13
cdr3_aa: CASSPPNSETQYF

v_call: TRBV7-9
j_call: TRBJ2-1
cdr3_length: 15
cdr3_aa: CASSLDSGGRNEQFF

v_call: TRBV4-3
j_call: TRBJ2-5
cdr3_length: 17
cdr3_aa: CASSQDTRGGIRETQYF

v_call: TRBV5-1
j_call: TRBJ2-7
cdr3_length: 14
cdr3_aa: CASSTSGRAYEQYF

v_call: TRBV7-9
j_call: TRBJ1-5
cdr3_length: 17
cdr3_aa: CASSSLGQGAFDQPQHF

v_call: TRBV6-2/TRBV6-3
j_call: TRBJ2-1
cdr3_length: 16
cdr3_aa: CASRWTSGGPYNEQFF

v_call: TRBV28
j_call: TRBJ1-2
cdr3_length: 21
cdr3_aa: CASSLGETEGERDSPNYGYTF

v_call: TRBV12-3/TRBV12-4
j_call: TRBJ1-1
cdr3_length: 14
cdr3_aa: CASGPSGVSTEAFF

v_call: TRBV5-1
j_call: TRBJ2-1
cdr3_length: 18
cdr3_aa: CASSLTGTSGLPYNEQFF

v_call: TRBV10-3
j_call: TRBJ2-3
cdr3_length: 14
cdr3_aa: CAISAILDGDTQYF

v_call: TRBV14
j_call: TRBJ2-3
cdr3_length: 16
cdr3_aa: CASSQIPRGPTDTQYF

v_call: TRBV6-5
j_call: TRBJ2-5
cdr3_length: 14
cdr3_aa: CASSSTGSQETQYF

v_call: TRBV6-2/TRBV6-3
j_call: TRBJ1-5
cdr3_length: 16
cdr3_aa: CASSYILRQGGQPQHF

v_call: TRBV7-9
j_call: TRBJ2-6
cdr3_length: 16
cdr3_aa: CASSLGQGSGANVLTF

v_call: TRBV7-6
j_call: TRBJ2-7
cdr3_length: 16
cdr3_aa: CASSSPGTGASMEQYF

v_call: TRBV7-6
j_call: TRBJ2-2
cdr3_length: 16
cdr3_aa: CASSFESGTNTGELSF

v_call: TRBV9
j_call: TRBJ2-1
cdr3_length: 17
cdr3_aa: CASSPQDGGRLNNEQFF

v_call: TRBV28
j_call: TRBJ1-5
cdr3_length: 17
cdr3_aa: CASSLEARTGGNQPQHF

v_call: TRBV6-6
j_call: TRBJ2-5
cdr3_length: 12
cdr3_aa: CASRYGQETQYF

v_call: TRBV5-1
j_call: TRBJ2-4
cdr3_length: 17
cdr3_aa: CASSWTSGSASKNIQYF

v_call: TRBV10-3
j_call: TRBJ2-7
cdr3_length: 15
cdr3_aa: CAISETSGSVAEQYF

v_call: TRBV7-9
j_call: TRBJ1-2
cdr3_length: 15
cdr3_aa: CASSSHLRQNNGYTF

v_call: TRBV12-3/TRBV12-4
j_call: TRBJ2-1
cdr3_length: 15
cdr3_aa: CASSHGTGEYNEQFF

v_call: TRBV4-3
j_call: TRBJ2-7
cdr3_length: 13
cdr3_aa: CASSPGVGYEQYF

v_call: TRBV5-1
j_call: TRBJ2-7
cdr3_length: 11
cdr3_aa: CASNQGYEQYF

v_call: TRBV12-3/TRBV12-4
j_call: TRBJ2-5
cdr3_length: 13
cdr3_aa: CATTGTRKGTQYF

v_call: TRBV7-8
j_call: TRBJ1-1
cdr3_length: 15
cdr3_aa: CASSPYSGGSTEAFF

v_call: TRBV7-9
j_call: TRBJ1-1
cdr3_length: 13
cdr3_aa: CASMGTVATEAFF

v_call: TRBV7-9
j_call: TRBJ2-3
cdr3_length: 15
cdr3_aa: CASSDRNSATDTQYF

v_call: TRBV7-8
j_call: TRBJ1-2
cdr3_length: 13
cdr3_aa: CASTQWTGNGYTF

v_call: TRBV6-2/TRBV6-3
j_call: TRBJ2-1
cdr3_length: 14
cdr3_aa: CASSSTGLAGEQFF

v_call: TRBV5-1
j_call: TRBJ2-7
cdr3_length: 14
cdr3_aa: CASSLVGDKYEQYF

v_call: TRBV7-9
j_call: TRBJ2-7
cdr3_length: 12
cdr3_aa: CASSLVAGEQYF

v_call: TRBV5-1
j_call: TRBJ2-7
cdr3_length: 16
cdr3_aa: CASSLVVSGTSYEQYF